These 3 T cell receptor beta chains originate from one sample sequenced in a study of spatial heterogeneity in lung cancer. Study outcomes and limitations: For expanded intratumoral alpha and beta TCRs, counts tracked tumor mutation counts.

These receptors' targets are unknown. Stated time point: sample taken at primary tumor resection. TCRdb re-called the 5' RACE reads with MiXCR, one entry per CDR3 protein. The profile shows a few thousand distinct CDR3 sequences, around a third of them singletons. Specimen: lung tumor tissue, collected at surgery. Source of these receptors: a male donor with early-stage non-small cell lung cancer.

Notes on this clonotype: The library was designed around alpha chains, so this beta chain is a stray read whose abundance carries little weight. The chain has TRBV10-3 and TRBJ2-2; D remains ambiguous. V lost 7 bases and J 1 base, leaving 13 bases between the germline ends. This CDR3 is 15 amino acids long. Germline CDR1 is ENHRY and CDR2 is SYGVKD. The CDR3 reads CAITEGHQNTGELFF. For the CDR3, the DNA is TGTGCCATCACCGAAGGGCACCAGAACACCGGGGAGCTGTTTTTT.

This clonotype is termed medium-sized. The library was built for alpha chains, so this beta chain is an off-target read and its size means little. The rearrangement uses TRBV27 and TRBJ2-6; the D gene is possibly TRBD1 (6 bases). Germline CDR1 is MNHEY and CDR2 is SMNVEV (reference sequence). CDR3 size: 16 residues. The V and J ends lost 4 bases and 4 bases respectively, with 14 bases between them. The DNA of the CDR3 is TGTGCCAGCAGTTCAGGGGCCTTAGCGGGGGCCAACGTCCTGACTTTC. It translates to CASSSGALAGANVLTF.

With regard to this clonotype: At one of its ends the junction is not consistent with the germline gene, which may arise from a read error. Found in a library prepared for alpha chains, this beta chain is an off-target read, and its abundance has little meaning. V usage is TRBV3-1 and J usage is TRBJ2-7; possible D gene TRBD1, 5 bases. CDR3 length: 15 amino acids. The germline CDR1 and CDR2 sequences are LGHDT and YNNKEL (reference sequence). CDR3 sequence: CASSEDPGKSYEQYF. The CDR3 DNA reads TGTGCCAGCAGCGAAGATCCAGGGAAAAGCTACGAGCAGTACTTC.